This TCR beta chain was sequenced during a study of T-cell reconstitution after alpha-beta-depleted transplantation in children. General study findings and limits: Counts and diversity of T cells one year after transplant came mostly from newly produced T cells. Approximately two months post-transplant, alpha-beta T cells reportedly originated from several hundred expanded graft clones.

Researchers prepared the TCRbeta library using unique molecular identifiers, the study reports. A single record per CDR3 protein comes from TCRdb applying MiXCR to the PCR reads. The sample consists of 250,000 to 400,000 distinct CDR3 sequences, roughly 25% of them appearing once. This clonotype was seen a handful of times. The antigen is undetermined. The CDR3 is 15 amino acids. Trimming cost V 2 bases and J 2 bases; bases outside gene matches: 4. Germline CDR1 is SGHRS and CDR2 is YFSETQ. This chain uses TRBV5-1 with TRBJ2-1; 7 bases agree with TRBD1. The sequence was collected from a male patient aged 10 to 17 who had a stem cell transplant for acute lymphoblastic leukemia, so the T cells may come from the graft donor. The sequencing here drew on PBMCs, mostly from graft donor cells, taken 180 days after TCRalphabeta/CD19-depleted stem cell transplant. The DNA of the CDR3 is TGCGCCAGCAGCTTTACCGGGACAGCCTACAATGAGCAGTTCTTC. It specifies CASSFTGTAYNEQFF.